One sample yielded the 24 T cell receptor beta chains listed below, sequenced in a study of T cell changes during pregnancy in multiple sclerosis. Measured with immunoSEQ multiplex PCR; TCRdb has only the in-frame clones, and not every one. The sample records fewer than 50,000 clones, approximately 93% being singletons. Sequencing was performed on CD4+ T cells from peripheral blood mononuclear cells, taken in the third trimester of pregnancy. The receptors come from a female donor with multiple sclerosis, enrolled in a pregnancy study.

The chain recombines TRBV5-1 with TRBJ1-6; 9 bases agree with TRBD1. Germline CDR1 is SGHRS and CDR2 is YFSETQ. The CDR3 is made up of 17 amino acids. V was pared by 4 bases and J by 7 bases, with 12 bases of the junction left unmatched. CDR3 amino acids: CASSGSGTGISNSPLHF. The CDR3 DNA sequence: TGCGCCAGCAGCGGATCCGGGACAGGGATTTCGAATTCACCCCTCCACTTT.

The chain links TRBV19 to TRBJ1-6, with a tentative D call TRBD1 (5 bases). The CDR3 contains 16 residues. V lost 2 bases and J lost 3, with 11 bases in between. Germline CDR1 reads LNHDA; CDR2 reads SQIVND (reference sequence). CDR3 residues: CASSIRAGYYNSPLHF. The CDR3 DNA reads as TGTGCCAGTAGTATACGGGCAGGGTACTATAATTCACCCCTCCACTTT.

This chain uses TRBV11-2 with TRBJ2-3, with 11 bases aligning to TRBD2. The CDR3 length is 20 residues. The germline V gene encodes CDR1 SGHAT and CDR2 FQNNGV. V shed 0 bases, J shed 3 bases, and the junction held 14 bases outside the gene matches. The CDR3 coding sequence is TGTGCCAGCAGCTTAGAATCATGGCTAGCGGGAGGCCGTGGTACAGATACGCAGTATTTT. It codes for CASSLESWLAGGRGTDTQYF.

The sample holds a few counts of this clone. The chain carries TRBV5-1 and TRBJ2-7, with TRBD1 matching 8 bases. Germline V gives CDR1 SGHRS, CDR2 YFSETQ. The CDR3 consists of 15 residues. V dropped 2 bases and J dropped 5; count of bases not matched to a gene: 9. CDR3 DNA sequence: TGCGCCAGCAGCTTAATCCTCCAGGGGGCTAACGAGCAGTACTTC. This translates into CASSLILQGANEQYF.

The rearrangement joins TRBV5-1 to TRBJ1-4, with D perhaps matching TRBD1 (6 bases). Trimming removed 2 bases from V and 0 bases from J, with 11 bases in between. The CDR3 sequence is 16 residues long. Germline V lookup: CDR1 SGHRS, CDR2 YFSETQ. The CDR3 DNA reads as TGCGCCAGCAGCTTTGGGGACATCCCAACTAATGAAAAACTGTTTTTT. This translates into CASSFGDIPTNEKLFF.

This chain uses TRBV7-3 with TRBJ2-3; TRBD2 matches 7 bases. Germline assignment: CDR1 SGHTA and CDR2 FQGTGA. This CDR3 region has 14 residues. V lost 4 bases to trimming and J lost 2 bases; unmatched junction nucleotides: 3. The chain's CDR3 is CASSSTSTTDTQYF. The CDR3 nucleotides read TGTGCCAGCAGCTCGACTAGCACCACAGATACGCAGTATTTT. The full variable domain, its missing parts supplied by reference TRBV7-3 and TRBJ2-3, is GAGVSQTPSNKVTEKGKYVELRCDPISGHTALYWYRQSLGQGPEFLIYFQGTGAADDSGLPNDRFFAVRPEGSVSTLKIQRTERGDSAVYLCASSSTSTTDTQYFGPGTRLTVL.

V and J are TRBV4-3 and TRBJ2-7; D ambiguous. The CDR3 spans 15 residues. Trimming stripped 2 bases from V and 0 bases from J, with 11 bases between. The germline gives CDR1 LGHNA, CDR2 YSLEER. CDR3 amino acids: CASSQFSSSSYEQYF. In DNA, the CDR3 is TGCGCCAGCAGCCAATTTTCTTCTAGCTCCTACGAGCAGTACTTC.

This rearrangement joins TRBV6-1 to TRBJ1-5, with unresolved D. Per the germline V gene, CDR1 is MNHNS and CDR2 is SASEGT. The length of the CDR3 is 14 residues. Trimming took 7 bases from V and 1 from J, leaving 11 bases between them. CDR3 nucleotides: TGTGCCAGCATGGGCCTCTTGAGCAATCAGCCCCAGCATTTT. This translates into CASMGLLSNQPQHF.

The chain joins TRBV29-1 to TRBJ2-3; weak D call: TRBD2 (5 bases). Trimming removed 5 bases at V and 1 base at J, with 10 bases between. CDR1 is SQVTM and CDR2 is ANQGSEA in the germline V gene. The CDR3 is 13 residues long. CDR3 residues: CSVSLAGTDTQYF. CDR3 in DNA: TGCAGCGTTTCCCTAGCCGGCACAGATACGCAGTATTTT.

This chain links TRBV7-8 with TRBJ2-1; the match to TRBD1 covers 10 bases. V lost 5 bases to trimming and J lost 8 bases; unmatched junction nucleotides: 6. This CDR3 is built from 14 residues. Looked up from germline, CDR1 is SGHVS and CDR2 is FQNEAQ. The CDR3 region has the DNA TGTGCCAGCAGCCCGGGACAGGGGAGAGATGAGCAGTTCTTC. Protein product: CASSPGQGRDEQFF.

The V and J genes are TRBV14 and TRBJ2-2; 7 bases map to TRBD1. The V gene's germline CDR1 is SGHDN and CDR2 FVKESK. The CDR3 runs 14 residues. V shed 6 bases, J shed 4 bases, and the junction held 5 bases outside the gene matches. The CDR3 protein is CASSHRGPTGELFF. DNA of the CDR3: TGTGCCAGCAGTCACAGGGGACCCACCGGGGAGCTGTTTTTT. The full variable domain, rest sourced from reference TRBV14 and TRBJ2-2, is EAGVTQFPSHSVIEKGQTVTLRCDPISGHDNLYWYRRVMGKEIKFLLHFVKESKQDESGMPNNRFLAERTGGTYSTLKVQPAELEDSGVYFCASSHRGPTGELFFGEGSRLTVL.

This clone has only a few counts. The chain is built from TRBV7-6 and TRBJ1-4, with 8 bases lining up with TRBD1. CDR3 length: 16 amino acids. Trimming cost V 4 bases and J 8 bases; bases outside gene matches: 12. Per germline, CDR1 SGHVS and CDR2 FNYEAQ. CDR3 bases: TGTGCCAGCAGCTCCGGACAGGGAGGGATTTTGGAAAAACTGTTTTTT. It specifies CASSSGQGGILEKLFF.

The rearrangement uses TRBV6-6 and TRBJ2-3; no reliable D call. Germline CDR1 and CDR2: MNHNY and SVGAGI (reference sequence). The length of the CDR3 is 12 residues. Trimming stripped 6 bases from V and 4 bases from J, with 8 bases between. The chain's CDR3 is CASRYSADTQYF. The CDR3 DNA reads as TGTGCCAGCAGATACAGCGCAGATACGCAGTATTTT.

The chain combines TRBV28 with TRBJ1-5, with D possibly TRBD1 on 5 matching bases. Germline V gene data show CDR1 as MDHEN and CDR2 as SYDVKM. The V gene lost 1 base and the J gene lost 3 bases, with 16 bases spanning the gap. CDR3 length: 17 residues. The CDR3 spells CASSLSRAGGLNQPQHF. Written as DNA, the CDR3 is TGTGCCAGCAGTTTATCCCGGGCGGGGGGACTCAATCAGCCCCAGCATTTT.

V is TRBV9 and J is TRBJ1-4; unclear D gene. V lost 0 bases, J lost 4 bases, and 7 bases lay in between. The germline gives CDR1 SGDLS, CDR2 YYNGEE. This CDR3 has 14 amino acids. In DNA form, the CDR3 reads TGTGCCAGCAGCGTAGGCCCAGATAATGAAAAACTGTTTTTT. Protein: CASSVGPDNEKLFF. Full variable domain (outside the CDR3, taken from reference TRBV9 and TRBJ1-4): DSGVTQTPKHLITATGQRVTLRCSPRSGDLSVYWYQQSLDQGLQFLIQYYNGEERAKGNILERFSAQQFPDLHSELNLSSLELGDSALYFCASSVGPDNEKLFFGSGTQLSVL.

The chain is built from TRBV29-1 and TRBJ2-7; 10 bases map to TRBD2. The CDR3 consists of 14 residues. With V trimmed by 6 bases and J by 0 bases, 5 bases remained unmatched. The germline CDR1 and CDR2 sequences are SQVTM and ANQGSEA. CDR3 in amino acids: CSVQQRGGSYEQYF. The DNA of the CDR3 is TGCAGCGTGCAACAGCGGGGGGGCTCCTACGAGCAGTACTTC.

The CDR3 reads CASKDSTYQETQYF. The CDR3 DNA reads TGTGCCAGCAAAGACAGCACATACCAAGAGACCCAGTACTTC. The chain links TRBV7-9 to TRBJ2-5, with D possibly matching TRBD1 (5 bases). This CDR3 region has 14 residues. Germline V gives CDR1 SEHNR, CDR2 FQNEAQ (reference sequence). V lost 7 bases and J 0 bases, leaving 12 bases between the germline ends.

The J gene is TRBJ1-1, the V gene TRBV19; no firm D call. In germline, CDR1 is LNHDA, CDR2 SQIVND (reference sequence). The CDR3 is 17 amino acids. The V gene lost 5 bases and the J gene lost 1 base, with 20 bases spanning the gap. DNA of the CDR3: TGTGCCAGTAGTCCTCTCTCAGACCCGGGGAGGAACACTGAAGCTTTCTTT. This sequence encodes CASSPLSDPGRNTEAFF.

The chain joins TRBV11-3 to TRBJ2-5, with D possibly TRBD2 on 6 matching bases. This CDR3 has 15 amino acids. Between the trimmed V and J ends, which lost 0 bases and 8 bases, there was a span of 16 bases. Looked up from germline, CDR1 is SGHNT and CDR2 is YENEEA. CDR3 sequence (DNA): TGTGCCAGCAGCTTAGACACACCGGAGGGAGAAACCCAGTACTTC. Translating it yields CASSLDTPEGETQYF. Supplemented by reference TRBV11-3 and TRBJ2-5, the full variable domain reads EAGVVQSPRYKIIEKKQPVAFWCNPISGHNTLYWYLQNLGQGPELLIRYENEEAVDDSQLPKDRFSAERLKGVDSTLKIQPAELGDSAVYLCASSLDTPEGETQYFGPGTRLLVL.

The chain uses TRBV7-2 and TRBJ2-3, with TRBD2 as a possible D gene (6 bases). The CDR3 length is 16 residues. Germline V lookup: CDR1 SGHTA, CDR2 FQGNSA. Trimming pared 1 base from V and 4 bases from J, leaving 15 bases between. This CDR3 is CASSLVIGSPADTQYF. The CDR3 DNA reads TGTGCCAGCAGCTTAGTTATCGGGAGTCCCGCAGATACGCAGTATTTT.

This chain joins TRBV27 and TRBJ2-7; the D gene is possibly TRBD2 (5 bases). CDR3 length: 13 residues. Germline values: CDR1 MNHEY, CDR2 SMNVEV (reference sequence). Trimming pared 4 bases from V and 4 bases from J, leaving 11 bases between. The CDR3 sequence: CASSSSPKYEQYF. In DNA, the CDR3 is TGTGCCAGCAGTTCTAGCCCCAAGTACGAGCAGTACTTC.

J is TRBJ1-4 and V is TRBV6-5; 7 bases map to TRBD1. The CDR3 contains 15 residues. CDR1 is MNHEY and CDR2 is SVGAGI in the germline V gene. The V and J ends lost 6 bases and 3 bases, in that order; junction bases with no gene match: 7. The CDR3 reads CASSRTGEANEKLFF. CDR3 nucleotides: TGTGCCAGCAGCCGCACAGGGGAGGCTAATGAAAAACTGTTTTTT.

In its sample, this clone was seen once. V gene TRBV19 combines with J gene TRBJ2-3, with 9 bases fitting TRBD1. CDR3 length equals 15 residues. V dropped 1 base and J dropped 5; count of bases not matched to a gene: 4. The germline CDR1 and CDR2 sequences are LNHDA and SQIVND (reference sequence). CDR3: CASSIGGTGRDTQYF. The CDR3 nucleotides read TGTGCCAGTAGTATAGGCGGGACAGGGAGAGATACGCAGTATTTT.

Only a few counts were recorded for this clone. The CDR3 DNA follows: TGTGCCAGCAGTGGGCGGACAGGGGGAGTTCGGAACACCATATATTTT. Translated: CASSGRTGGVRNTIYF. This rearrangement joins TRBV2 to TRBJ1-3, with TRBD1 identical over 10 bases. The junction had 10 bases not matched to a gene; V was cut back by 4 bases and J by 7 bases. The CDR3 is 16 residues long. Germline CDR1 is SNHLY and CDR2 is FYNNEI.